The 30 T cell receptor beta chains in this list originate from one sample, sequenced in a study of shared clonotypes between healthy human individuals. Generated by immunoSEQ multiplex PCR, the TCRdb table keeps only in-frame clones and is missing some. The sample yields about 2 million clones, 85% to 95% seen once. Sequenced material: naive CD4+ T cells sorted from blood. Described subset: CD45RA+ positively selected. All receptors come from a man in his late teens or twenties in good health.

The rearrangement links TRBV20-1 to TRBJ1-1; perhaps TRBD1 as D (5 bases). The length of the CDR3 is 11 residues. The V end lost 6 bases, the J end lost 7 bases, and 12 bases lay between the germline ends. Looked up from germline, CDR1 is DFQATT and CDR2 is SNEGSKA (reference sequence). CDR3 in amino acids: CSAAGGVEAFF. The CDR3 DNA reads TGCAGTGCGGCGGGGGGGGTTGAAGCTTTCTTT.

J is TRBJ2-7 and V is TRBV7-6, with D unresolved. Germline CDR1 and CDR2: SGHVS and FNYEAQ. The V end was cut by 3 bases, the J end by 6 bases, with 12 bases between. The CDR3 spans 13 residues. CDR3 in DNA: TGTGCCAGCAGCTTGGGTGGGGTAGGCGAGCAGTACTTC. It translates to CASSLGGVGEQYF.

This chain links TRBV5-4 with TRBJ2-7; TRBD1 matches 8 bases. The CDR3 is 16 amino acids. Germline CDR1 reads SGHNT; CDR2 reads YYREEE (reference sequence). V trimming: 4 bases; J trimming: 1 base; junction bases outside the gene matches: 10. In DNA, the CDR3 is TGTGCCAGCAGCCCAGCAGGGGGCGTAAAATCCTACGAGCAGTACTTC. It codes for CASSPAGGVKSYEQYF.

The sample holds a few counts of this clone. CDR3: CASSEVWNSPLHF. The CDR3 region has the DNA TGTGCCAGCAGTGAAGTGTGGAATTCACCCCTCCACTTT. The gene calls are TRBV2 and TRBJ1-6; D remains unclear. The CDR3 is 13 amino acids. From germline, CDR1 is SNHLY and CDR2 FYNNEI. Trimming cost V 1 base and J 7 bases, with 5 bases left between them. Drawing the rest from reference TRBV2 and TRBJ1-6, the complete variable domain is EPEVTQTPSHQVTQMGQEVILRCVPISNHLYFYWYRQILGQKVEFLVSFYNNEISEKSEIFDDQFSVERPDGSNFTLKIRSTKLEDSAMYFCASSEVWNSPLHFGNGTRLTVT.

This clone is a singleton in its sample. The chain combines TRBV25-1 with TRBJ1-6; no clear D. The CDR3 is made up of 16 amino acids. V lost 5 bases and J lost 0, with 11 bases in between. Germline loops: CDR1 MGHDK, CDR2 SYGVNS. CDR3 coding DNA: TGTGCCAGCAGTCCACACGGGAGCTCCTATAATTCACCCCTCCACTTT. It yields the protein CASSPHGSSYNSPLHF.

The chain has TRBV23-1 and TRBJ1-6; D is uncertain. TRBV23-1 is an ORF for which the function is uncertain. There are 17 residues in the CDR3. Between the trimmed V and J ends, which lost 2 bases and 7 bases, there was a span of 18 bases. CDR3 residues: CASSQLGSHPGNSPLHF. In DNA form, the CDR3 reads TGCGCCAGCAGTCAACTCGGATCCCACCCGGGCAATTCACCCCTCCACTTT.

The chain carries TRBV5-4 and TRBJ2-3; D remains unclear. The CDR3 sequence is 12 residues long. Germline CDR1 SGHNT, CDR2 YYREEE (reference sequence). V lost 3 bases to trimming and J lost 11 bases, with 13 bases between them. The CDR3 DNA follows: TGTGCCAGCAGCTCAGATAGTGTTTTGCAGTATTTT. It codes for CASSSDSVLQYF.

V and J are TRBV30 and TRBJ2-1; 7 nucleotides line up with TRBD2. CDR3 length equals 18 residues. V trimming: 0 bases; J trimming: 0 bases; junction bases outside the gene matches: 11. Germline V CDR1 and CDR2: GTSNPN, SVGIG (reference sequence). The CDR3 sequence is CAWSVTSGVYLSYNEQFF. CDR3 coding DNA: TGTGCCTGGAGTGTAACCAGCGGGGTATATCTCTCCTACAATGAGCAGTTCTTC.

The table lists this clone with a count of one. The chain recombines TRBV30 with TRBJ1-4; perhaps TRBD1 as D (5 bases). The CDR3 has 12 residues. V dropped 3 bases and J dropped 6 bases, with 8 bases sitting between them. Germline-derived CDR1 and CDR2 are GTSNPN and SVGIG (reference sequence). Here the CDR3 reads CAWRGEDEKLFF. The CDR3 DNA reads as TGTGCCTGGAGGGGGGAGGATGAAAAACTGTTTTTT.

The CDR3 coding sequence is TGTGCCAGCAGGCCAGCGATCTTTTATGGCTACACCTTC. Its protein product is CASRPAIFYGYTF. The gene calls are TRBV6-1 and TRBJ1-2; D gene ambiguous. V gave up 6 bases and J gave up 5 bases, with 13 bases separating them. This CDR3 comprises 13 residues. CDR1 and CDR2 (germline): MNHNS, SASEGT.

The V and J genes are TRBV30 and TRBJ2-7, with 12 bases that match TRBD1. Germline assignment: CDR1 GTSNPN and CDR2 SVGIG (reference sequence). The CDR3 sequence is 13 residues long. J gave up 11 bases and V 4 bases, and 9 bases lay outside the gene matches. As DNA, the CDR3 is TGTGCCTGGAATTCCGGGACAGGGGGCAGGAAGTACTTC. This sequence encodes CAWNSGTGGRKYF.

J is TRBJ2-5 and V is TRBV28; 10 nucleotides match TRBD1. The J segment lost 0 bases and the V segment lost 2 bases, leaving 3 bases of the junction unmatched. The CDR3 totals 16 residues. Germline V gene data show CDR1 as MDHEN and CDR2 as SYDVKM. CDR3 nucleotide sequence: TGTGCCAGCAGTTTAGGCGGGACAGGGGACCAAGAGACCCAGTACTTC. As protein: CASSLGGTGDQETQYF.

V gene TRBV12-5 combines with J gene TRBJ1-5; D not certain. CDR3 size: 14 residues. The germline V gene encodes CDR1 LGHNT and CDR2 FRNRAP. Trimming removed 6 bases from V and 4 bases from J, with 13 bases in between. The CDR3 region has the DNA TGTGCTAGTGGCCCGGACGGGCCTAATCAGCCCCAGCATTTT. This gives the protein CASGPDGPNQPQHF.

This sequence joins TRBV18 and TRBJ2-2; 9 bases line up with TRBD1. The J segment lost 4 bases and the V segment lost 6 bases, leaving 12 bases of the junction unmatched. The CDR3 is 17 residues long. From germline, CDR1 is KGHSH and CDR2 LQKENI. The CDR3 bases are TGTGCCAGCTCCGGAAAAACAGGGGGCGAAAGCACCGGGGAGCTGTTTTTT. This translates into CASSGKTGGESTGELFF.

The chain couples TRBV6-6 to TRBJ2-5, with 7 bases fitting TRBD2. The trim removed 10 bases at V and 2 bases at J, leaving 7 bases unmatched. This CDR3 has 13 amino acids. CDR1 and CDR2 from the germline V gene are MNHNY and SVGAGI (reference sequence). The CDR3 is CATGWGGQETQYF. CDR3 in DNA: TGTGCCACGGGTTGGGGGGGTCAAGAGACCCAGTACTTC.

CDR3 sequence: CASSQGENYEQYF. The CDR3 DNA sequence: TGCGCCAGCAGCCAGGGGGAAAACTACGAGCAGTACTTC. The V and J genes are TRBV4-1 and TRBJ2-7, with D perhaps assigned TRBD1 or TRBD2 (5 bases each). The CDR3 consists of 13 residues. V was trimmed by 3 bases and J by 3 bases, leaving 9 bases between them. Germline CDR1 and CDR2: MGHRA and YSYEKL.

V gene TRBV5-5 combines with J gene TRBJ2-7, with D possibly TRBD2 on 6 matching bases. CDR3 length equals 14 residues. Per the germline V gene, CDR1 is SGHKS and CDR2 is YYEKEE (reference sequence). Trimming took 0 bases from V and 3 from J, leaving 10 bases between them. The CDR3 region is CASSLAMGGYEQYF. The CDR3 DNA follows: TGTGCCAGCAGCTTGGCCATGGGGGGCTACGAGCAGTACTTC.

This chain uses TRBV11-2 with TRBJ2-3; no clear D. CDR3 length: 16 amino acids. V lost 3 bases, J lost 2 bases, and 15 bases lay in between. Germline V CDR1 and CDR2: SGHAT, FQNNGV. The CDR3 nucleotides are TGTGCCAGCAGCTTTTTAACACGGTCAGACACAGATACGCAGTATTTT. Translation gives CASSFLTRSDTDTQYF.

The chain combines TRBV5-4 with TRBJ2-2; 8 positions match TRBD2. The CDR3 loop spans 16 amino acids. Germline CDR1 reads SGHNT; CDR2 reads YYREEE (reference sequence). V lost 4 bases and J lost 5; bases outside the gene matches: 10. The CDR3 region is CASSTTSGPRTGELFF. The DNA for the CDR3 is TGTGCCAGCAGCACTACTAGCGGACCCAGGACCGGGGAGCTGTTTTTT.

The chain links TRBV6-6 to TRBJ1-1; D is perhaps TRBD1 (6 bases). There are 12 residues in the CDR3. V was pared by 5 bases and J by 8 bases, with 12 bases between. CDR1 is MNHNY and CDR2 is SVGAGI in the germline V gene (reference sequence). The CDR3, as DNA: TGTGCCAGCAGTAACCCAGGGACAGAAGCTTTCTTT. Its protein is CASSNPGTEAFF.

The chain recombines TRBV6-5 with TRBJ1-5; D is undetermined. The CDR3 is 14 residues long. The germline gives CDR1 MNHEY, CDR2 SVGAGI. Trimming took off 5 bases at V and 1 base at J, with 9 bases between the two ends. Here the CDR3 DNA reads TGTGCCAGCAGTGCCATAGGAAGCAATCAGCCCCAGCATTTT. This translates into CASSAIGSNQPQHF.

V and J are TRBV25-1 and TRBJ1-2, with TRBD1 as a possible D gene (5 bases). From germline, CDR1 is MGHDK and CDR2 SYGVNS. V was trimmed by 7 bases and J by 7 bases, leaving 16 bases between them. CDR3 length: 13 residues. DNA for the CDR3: TGTGCCAGCACTCCTGGGGCAGGAATTGGCTACACCTTC. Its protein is CASTPGAGIGYTF.

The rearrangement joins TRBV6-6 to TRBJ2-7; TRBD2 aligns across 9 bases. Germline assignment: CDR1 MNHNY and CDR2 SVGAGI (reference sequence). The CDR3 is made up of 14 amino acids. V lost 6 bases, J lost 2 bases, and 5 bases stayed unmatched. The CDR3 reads CASSPAGGAYEQYF. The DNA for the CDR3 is TGTGCCAGCAGCCCAGCGGGGGGAGCCTACGAGCAGTACTTC.

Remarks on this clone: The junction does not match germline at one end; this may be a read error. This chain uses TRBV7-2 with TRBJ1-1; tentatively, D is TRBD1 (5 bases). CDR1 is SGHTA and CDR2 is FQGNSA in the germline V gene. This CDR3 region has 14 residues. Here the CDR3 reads CASRLGDLNTEAFF. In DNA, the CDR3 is TGTGCCAGCCGCTTGGGGGACTTAAACACTGAAGCTTTCTTT. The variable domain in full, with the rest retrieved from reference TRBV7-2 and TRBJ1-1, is GAGVSQSPSNKVTEKGKDVELRCDPISGHTALYWYRQSLGQGLEFLIYFQGNSAPDKSGLPSDRFSAERTGGSVSTLTIQRTQQEDSAVYLCASRLGDLNTEAFFGQGTRLTVV.

CDR3 sequence reads: CASSATTGGTDTQYF. The CDR3 region has the DNA TGCGCCAGCAGTGCTACGACAGGGGGCACAGATACGCAGTATTTT. The V and J genes are TRBV10-2 and TRBJ2-3, with 8 bases matching TRBD1. The germline V gene encodes CDR1 WSHSY and CDR2 SAAADI. The CDR3 extends over 15 amino acids. V lost 4 bases, J lost 1 base, and 4 bases stayed unmatched.

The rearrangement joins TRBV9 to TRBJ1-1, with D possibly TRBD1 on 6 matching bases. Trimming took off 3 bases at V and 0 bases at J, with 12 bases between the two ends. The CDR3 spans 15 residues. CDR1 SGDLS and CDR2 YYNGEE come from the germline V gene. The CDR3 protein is CASSAHGTLNTEAFF. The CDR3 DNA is TGTGCCAGCAGCGCACACGGGACATTGAACACTGAAGCTTTCTTT.

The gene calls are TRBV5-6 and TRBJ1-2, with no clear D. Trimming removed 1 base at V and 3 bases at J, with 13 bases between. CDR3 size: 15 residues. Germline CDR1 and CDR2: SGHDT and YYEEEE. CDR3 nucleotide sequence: TGTGCCAGCAGCTTGAAAGTTCGGCGGCACTATGGCTACACCTTC. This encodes CASSLKVRRHYGYTF. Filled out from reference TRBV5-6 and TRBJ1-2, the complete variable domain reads DAGVTQSPTHLIKTRGQQVTLRCSPKSGHDTVSWYQQALGQGPQFIFQYYEEEERQRGNFPDRFSGHQFPNYSSELNVNALLLGDSALYLCASSLKVRRHYGYTFGSGTRLTVV.

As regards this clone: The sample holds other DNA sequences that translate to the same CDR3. CDR3 nucleotide sequence: TGTGCCAGCTCACCGGGACAGGGACACTATGGCTACACCTTC. Translated: CASSPGQGHYGYTF. The chain employs TRBV18 and TRBJ1-2, with 9 bases matching TRBD1. The germline V gene has CDR1 KGHSH and CDR2 LQKENI. The CDR3 contains 14 residues. Losses at the gene ends were 3 bases for V and 3 bases for J; bases not matched to a gene: 2.

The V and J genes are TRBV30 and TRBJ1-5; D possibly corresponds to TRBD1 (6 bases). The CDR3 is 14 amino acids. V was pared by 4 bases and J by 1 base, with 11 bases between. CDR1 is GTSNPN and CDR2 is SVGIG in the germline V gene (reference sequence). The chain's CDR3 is CAWNGQKSNQPQHF. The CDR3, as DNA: TGTGCCTGGAACGGACAGAAGAGCAATCAGCCCCAGCATTTT.

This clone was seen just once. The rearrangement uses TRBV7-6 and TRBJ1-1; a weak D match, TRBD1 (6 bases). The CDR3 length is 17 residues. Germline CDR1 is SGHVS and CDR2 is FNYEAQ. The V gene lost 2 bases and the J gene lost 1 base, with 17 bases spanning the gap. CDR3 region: CASSLNRSGHPNTEAFF. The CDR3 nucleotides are TGTGCCAGCAGCTTAAATAGGTCGGGACATCCGAACACTGAAGCTTTCTTT.